The subject of this entry is one T cell receptor (beta chain). What it recognizes is unknown. Assay used: immunoSEQ multiplex PCR; TCRdb lists only in-frame clones, some missing. The profile shows approximately 940,000 clones, more than 75% of them singletons. The CDR3 has 14 amino acids. Germline lookup yields CDR1 SGHRS and CDR2 YFSETQ. V was clipped by 4 bases and J by 1 base, with 11 bases between them. This sample is drawn from a study of shared clonotypes between healthy human individuals. In the study overall: Samples came from a couple of female and a few male donors aged 18 to 49. General study results and limits: The study found lower generation probabilities in non-shared clonotypes than in those shared by all four donors. The sharing of 4.5% to 5.5% of naive CD4 clonotypes was seen across several donors.

This sequence joins TRBV5-1 and TRBJ2-5; D uncertain. Input material: memory CD4+ T cells sorted from blood. Documented subset: CD45RA-negative fraction. The source of this sequence is a man aged 18-30 years in good health. The CDR3 coding sequence is TGCGCCAGCAGCGCAGTACTATCCCAAGAGACCCAGTACTTC. It is translated as CASSAVLSQETQYF.